The present TCR beta chain was sequenced within a study of cytomegalovirus exposure and HLA in healthy donors. The study's findings and limits: Previous analysis showed most TCR beta V segments were productive about 87% or about 30% of the time. When presence/absence was analysed, sequencing depth was taken to be roughly uniform across donors. A later analysis reportedly found that, within productive TCRs, an Asian-associated ancestry cluster had fewer N-insertions than the mean observed across the roughly 690 donors.

Comments on this clone: Antigen: not known.

V shed 4 bases and J 4 bases; nucleotides not matched to a gene: 8. The CDR3 loop spans 15 amino acids. Germline values: CDR1 SGHDT, CDR2 YYEEEE. The PCR contained 60 Vbeta and 13 Jbeta primers. Per the original data handling: Among the unique TCR beta chains that a later analysis counted, about 81 million in all, roughly 11 million were shared. Clones were sequenced by immunoSEQ multiplex PCR, and TCRdb holds only the in-frame ones, with some missing. D and trimming come from the DNA, and the V and J calls and clone size come from that table. The table shows some 160,000 clones, with around 80% occurring only once.

The receptor's source is a man aged 35 to 55 in good health and CMV-seronegative. Sequencing was carried out using PBMCs. The chain has TRBV5-6 and TRBJ1-5, with 7 bases that match TRBD1. The chain's CDR3 is CASSPWTGVNQPQHF. As DNA, the CDR3 is TGTGCCAGCAGCCCCTGGACAGGAGTAAATCAGCCCCAGCATTTT.